Below are 19 T cell receptor beta chains sequenced from a single sample in a study of regulatory T cells in long-lasting Graves disease. The time point is: newly diagnosed GD, antithyroid drugs for less than 3 months. There was RNA extracted from PBMCs, and the TCR library was made from it. To make TCR beta libraries, researchers used iRepertoire HTBI primers and Arm-PCR of CDR3 regions. TCRdb redid the calling of the multiplex PCR reads with MiXCR, one entry per CDR3 protein. The sample consists of hundreds of thousands of distinct CDR3 sequences, less than 15% of them appearing once. This same sample was also part of a study on T cells in Graves' hyperthyroidism and ophthalmopathy.

The sample here was peripheral blood mononuclear cells (PBMCs), taken at new diagnosis, from a patient treated with antithyroid drugs. These receptors were collected from a young man with Graves disease.

This clonotype was picked up a small number of times. The chain uses TRBV5-1 and TRBJ1-1; 8 nucleotides match TRBD1. The CDR3 is made up of 13 amino acids. With V trimmed by 7 bases and J by 5 bases, 7 bases remained unmatched. CDR1 is SGHRS, CDR2 YFSETQ, per germline. This chain's CDR3 is CASSQGQGTEAFF. The CDR3 coding sequence is TGCGCCAGCTCGCAAGGACAGGGAACTGAAGCTTTCTTT.

Concerning this clonotype itself: Sequence at one end of the junction differs from germline and may be a read error. The V call is TRBV7-9, the J call TRBJ2-1, with TRBD2 as a possible D gene (5 bases). The CDR3 contains 11 residues. Looked up from germline, CDR1 is SEHNR and CDR2 is FQNEAQ (reference sequence). The DNA of the CDR3 is TGTGCCGGCAGCTTAGCGCGGGAGCAGTTCTTC. It encodes CAGSLAREQFF.

The chain employs TRBV5-1 and TRBJ2-2, with TRBD1 matching over 8 bases. V was clipped by 0 bases and J by 7 bases; unmatched bases: 8. Germline V gene sequence: CDR1 SGHRS, CDR2 YFSETQ. This CDR3 has 16 amino acids. CDR3: CASSLAGTGGLGELFF. The CDR3 DNA reads as TGCGCCAGCAGCTTGGCCGGGACAGGCGGCCTCGGGGAGCTGTTTTTT.

This clonotype has at least ten counts. The chain is built from TRBV19 and TRBJ2-7, with TRBD1 identical over 10 bases. CDR3 length: 15 amino acids. V shed 5 bases, J shed 2 bases, and the junction held 6 bases outside the gene matches. Germline CDR1 reads LNHDA; CDR2 reads SQIVND (reference sequence). The chain's CDR3 is CASSPRTGGAYEQYF. In nucleotides, the CDR3 is TGTGCCAGTAGTCCGCGGACAGGGGGTGCCTACGAGCAGTACTTC.

This clonotype was observed a few times. This chain connects TRBV7-3 to TRBJ2-6; perhaps TRBD1 as D (6 bases). CDR1 and CDR2 (germline): SGHTA, FQGTGA. This CDR3 comprises 16 residues. V shed 6 bases and J shed 4 bases, with 16 bases lying between them. The CDR3 nucleotides read TGTGCCAGCAGACAACAGGGTTCTAAGGGGGCCAACGTCCTGACTTTC. This translates into CASRQQGSKGANVLTF.

This clonotype was detected many times. The rearrangement joins TRBV24-1 to TRBJ2-7; 9 bases line up with TRBD2. The V gene end was trimmed by 9 bases and the J gene end by 3 bases; junction bases not matched to a gene: 11. The CDR3 covers 15 residues. CDR1 KGHDR and CDR2 SFDVKD come from the germline V gene. CDR3 amino acids: CATPSRLAVGYEQYF. In nucleotides, the CDR3 is TGTGCCACCCCCTCCCGACTAGCGGTGGGCTACGAGCAGTACTTC.

This clonotype occurred many times. J is TRBJ2-5 and V is TRBV6-1; D is undetermined. CDR1 is MNHNS, CDR2 SASEGT, per germline. The CDR3 spans 13 residues. Trimming shortened V by 8 bases and J by 0 bases, and 10 bases separated the two germline ends. CDR3 in DNA: TGTGCCAGCTCACCGGCTTACCAAGAGACCCAGTACTTC. This codes for CASSPAYQETQYF.

This clonotype was seen repeatedly, ten times or more. This chain joins TRBV28 and TRBJ1-1, with D hard to call. The CDR3 extends over 13 amino acids. Germline values: CDR1 MDHEN, CDR2 SYDVKM. The V and J ends lost 5 bases and 0 bases respectively, with 7 bases between them. The CDR3 region is CASSISMNTEAFF. In DNA form, the CDR3 reads TGTGCCAGCAGTATCTCTATGAACACTGAAGCTTTCTTT. The whole variable domain, filled in from reference TRBV28 and TRBJ1-1, reads DVKVTQSSRYLVKRTGEKVFLECVQDMDHENMFWYRQDPGLGLRLIYFSYDVKMKEKGDIPEGYSVSREKKERFSLILESASTNQTSMYLCASSISMNTEAFFGQGTRLTVV.

This clonotype has at least ten counts. CDR3: CATGGWKETQYF. For the CDR3, the DNA is TGTGCCACCGGGGGCTGGAAAGAGACCCAGTACTTC. The V call is TRBV28, the J call TRBJ2-5; tentatively, D is TRBD1 or TRBD2 (6 bases each). The CDR3 totals 12 residues. Germline V lookup: CDR1 MDHEN, CDR2 SYDVKM. Trimming stripped 10 bases from V and 3 bases from J, with 12 bases between.

This clonotype came up many times. The chain employs TRBV28 and TRBJ2-7; tentatively, D is TRBD2 (5 bases). Trimming cost V 4 bases and J 2 bases, with 15 bases left between them. CDR3 length: 15 amino acids. CDR1 is MDHEN and CDR2 is SYDVKM in the germline V gene. CDR3 sequence reads: CASSYAGGATYEQYF. CDR3 coding DNA: TGTGCCAGCAGTTATGCGGGCGGAGCCACCTACGAGCAGTACTTC.

This clonotype was counted ten times or more. The chain carries TRBV24-1 and TRBJ2-1; D perhaps matches TRBD1 (6 bases). The V end was cut by 3 bases, the J end by 11 bases, with 10 bases between. CDR1 and CDR2 (germline): KGHDR, SFDVKD. This CDR3 region has 12 residues. In DNA form, the CDR3 reads TGTGCCACCAGTGATACGGACAGCAAGCAGTTCTTC. It is translated as CATSDTDSKQFF.

Regarding this clonotype: The conserved closing phenylalanine or tryptophan is absent in this CDR3, likely reflecting a read error. The V call is TRBV24-1, the J call TRBJ2-3; D not resolved. Between the trimmed V and J ends, which lost 2 bases and 5 bases, there was a span of 4 bases. The CDR3 sequence is 12 residues long. Germline V gene data show CDR1 as KGHDR and CDR2 as SFDVKD. The CDR3, as DNA: TGTGCCACCAGTGATTCTGGAGATACGCAGTATCTT. Amino acid sequence: CATSDSGDTQYL.

The CDR3 protein is CASSLVKRDEQYF. The CDR3 coding sequence is TGTGCCAGCAGCTTAGTTAAAAGGGACGAGCAGTACTTC. This sequence joins TRBV7-6 and TRBJ2-7; no firm D call. Looked up from germline, CDR1 is SGHVS and CDR2 is FNYEAQ. V lost 1 base and J 5 bases, leaving 9 bases between the germline ends. The CDR3 covers 13 residues.

This clonotype was picked up many times. The CDR3 nucleotides read TGCAGTGCTAGAAGGTTAAGGGGACAGACTGAAAAACTGTTTTTT. Translated: CSARRLRGQTEKLFF. The chain links TRBV20-1 to TRBJ1-4; TRBD1 matches at 7 bases. Per the germline V gene, CDR1 is DFQATT and CDR2 is SNEGSKA (reference sequence). The CDR3 loop spans 15 amino acids. V lost 2 bases and J lost 7; bases outside the gene matches: 10.

This clonotype was counted at least ten times. The chain uses TRBV20-1 and TRBJ2-2; D ambiguous. Looked up from germline, CDR1 is DFQATT and CDR2 is SNEGSKA (reference sequence). This CDR3 region has 15 residues. Trimming removed 1 base at V and 4 bases at J, with 13 bases between. DNA for the CDR3: TGCAGTGCTAGAGCCTCCCCTACCGGCACCGGGGAGCTGTTTTTT. Its translation: CSARASPTGTGELFF.

The sample holds many counts of this clonotype. The chain recombines TRBV11-2 with TRBJ2-1; 7 bases agree with TRBD2. The germline CDR1 and CDR2 sequences are SGHAT and FQNNGV. This CDR3 comprises 13 residues. The V gene end was trimmed by 5 bases and the J gene end by 10 bases; junction bases not matched to a gene: 8. The CDR3 here is CASSRLAVQEQFF. CDR3 sequence (DNA): TGTGCCAGCAGCCGGCTAGCGGTTCAAGAGCAGTTCTTC. Supplemented by reference TRBV11-2 and TRBJ2-1, the full variable domain reads EAGVAQSPRYKIIEKRQSVAFWCNPISGHATLYWYQQILGQGPKLLIQFQNNGVVDDSQLPKDRFSAERLKGVDSTLKIQPAKLEDSAVYLCASSRLAVQEQFFGPGTRLTVL.

This clonotype was picked up many times. This sequence joins TRBV3-1 and TRBJ1-2; 8 bases fit TRBD1. J was trimmed by 3 bases and V by 3 bases; bases with no gene match: 0. The CDR3 is made up of 13 amino acids. Germline lookup yields CDR1 LGHDT and CDR2 YNNKEL (reference sequence). The CDR3 DNA follows: TGTGCCAGCAGCCAGGGACAGGACTATGGCTACACCTTC. It yields the protein CASSQGQDYGYTF.

This clonotype appeared many times. This chain joins TRBV5-1 and TRBJ1-1; D is unresolved. V was shortened by 0 bases and J by 5 bases, with 11 bases between the two germline ends. The CDR3 loop spans 14 amino acids. Germline CDR1 reads SGHRS; CDR2 reads YFSETQ. CDR3 coding DNA: TGCGCCAGCAGCTTGGAGGAGGGTATTACTGAAGCTTTCTTT. Translating it yields CASSLEEGITEAFF. The full variable domain, completed using reference TRBV5-1 and TRBJ1-1, is KAGVTQTPRYLIKTRGQQVTLSCSPISGHRSVSWYQQTPGQGLQFLFEYFSETQRNKGNFPGRFSGRQFSNSRSEMNVSTLELGDSALYLCASSLEEGITEAFFGQGTRLTVV.

The table lists this clonotype with many counts. V usage is TRBV28 and J usage is TRBJ2-7; D possibly matches TRBD1 or TRBD2 (5 bases each). Trimming stripped 6 bases from V and 2 bases from J, with 11 bases between. This CDR3 has 13 residues. Germline V gene data show CDR1 as MDHEN and CDR2 as SYDVKM. CDR3 protein: CASSSGPTYEQYF. CDR3 nucleotide sequence: TGTGCCAGCAGCTCGGGACCTACCTACGAGCAGTACTTC. Looking up the rest from reference TRBV28 and TRBJ2-7 gives the full variable domain: DVKVTQSSRYLVKRTGEKVFLECVQDMDHENMFWYRQDPGLGLRLIYFSYDVKMKEKGDIPEGYSVSREKKERFSLILESASTNQTSMYLCASSSGPTYEQYFGPGTRLTVT.